These 14 T cell receptor beta chains were sequenced from one sample in a study of blood T cell repertoires in COVID-19. Assay used: immunoSEQ multiplex PCR; TCRdb lists only in-frame clones, some missing. Of more than 150,000 clones listed, more than 65% are singletons. The sequenced sample consisted of peripheral blood. Receptor source: a woman aged 45-60 years with acute or convalescent COVID-19.

This chain connects TRBV7-2 to TRBJ2-7, with TRBD2 identical over 7 bases. The CDR3 contains 15 residues. The ends lost 1 base at V and 2 bases at J; junction bases unmatched: 5. Per the germline V gene, CDR1 is SGHTA and CDR2 is FQGNSA. The chain's CDR3 is CASSLGLAEPYEQYF. Here the CDR3 DNA reads TGTGCCAGCAGCTTAGGGCTAGCGGAGCCCTACGAGCAGTACTTC.

This sequence joins TRBV4-1 and TRBJ2-3; the match to TRBD2 covers 9 bases. Germline V lookup: CDR1 MGHRA, CDR2 YSYEKL. V lost 3 bases and J lost 1; bases outside the gene matches: 2. The CDR3 covers 15 residues. The CDR3 sequence is CASSHRTSGTDTQYF. CDR3 nucleotide sequence: TGCGCCAGCAGCCATCGGACTAGCGGCACAGATACGCAGTATTTT.

The rearrangement joins TRBV5-4 to TRBJ2-1; TRBD2 aligns across 8 bases. Per the germline V gene, CDR1 is SGHNT and CDR2 is YYREEE (reference sequence). The CDR3 loop spans 16 amino acids. V was pared by 4 bases and J by 4 bases, with 10 bases of the junction left unmatched. The CDR3 DNA follows: TGTGCCAGCAGCCTTATAGCGGCTAGCGGGTACAATGAGCAGTTCTTC. Its translation: CASSLIAASGYNEQFF.

The chain uses TRBV25-1 and TRBJ2-7; D may be TRBD1 (6 bases). The germline V gene encodes CDR1 MGHDK and CDR2 SYGVNS. Deletions cut 6 bases from V and 2 bases from J, with 14 bases between. This CDR3 is built from 14 residues. The CDR3 protein is CASRATGTTYEQYF. The CDR3 DNA reads TGTGCCAGCAGAGCGACAGGAACGACCTACGAGCAGTACTTC.

The rearrangement joins TRBV5-1 to TRBJ2-1; 7 bases fit TRBD2. This CDR3 contains 15 residues. V lost 4 bases, J lost 3 bases, and 7 bases stayed unmatched. The germline gives CDR1 SGHRS, CDR2 YFSETQ. CDR3 coding DNA: TGCGCCAGCAGCCTGGCCACTAGCGACTACAATGAGCAGTTCTTC. Translating gives CASSLATSDYNEQFF.

This rearrangement joins TRBV20-1 to TRBJ2-7; weak D call: TRBD2 (6 bases). CDR3 length: 11 residues. Looked up from germline, CDR1 is DFQATT and CDR2 is SNEGSKA (reference sequence). The CDR3 sequence is CSARGSHEQYF. The CDR3 nucleotides are TGCAGCGCCCGGGGGAGTCACGAGCAGTACTTC.

The chain is built from TRBV3-1 (or the pseudogene TRBV3-2) and TRBJ1-2, with D unresolved. The ends were cut back, 4 bases at V and 3 bases at J, with 9 bases in the middle. The CDR3 length is 13 residues. Germline V gives CDR1 LGHDT, CDR2 YNNKEL (reference sequence). CDR3 in DNA: TGTGCCAGCAGCCGAGGAGACTACTATGGCTACACCTTC. Encoded protein: CASSRGDYYGYTF.

This clone came up a few times. The chain couples TRBV19 to TRBJ2-7, with D maybe TRBD2 (6 bases). The CDR3 sequence is 17 residues long. Trimming pared 4 bases from V and 6 bases from J, leaving 25 bases between. Per the germline V gene, CDR1 is LNHDA and CDR2 is SQIVND (reference sequence). DNA of the CDR3: TGTGCCAGTAGTACCGCTGGAGGGTATGGGCGGCTGGGCGAGCAGTACTTC. This translates into CASSTAGGYGRLGEQYF.

This clone has more than one count but fewer than ten. The chain employs TRBV19 and TRBJ1-5, with 10 bases that match TRBD1. Germline V CDR1 and CDR2: LNHDA, SQIVND (reference sequence). V shed 6 bases and J 5 bases; nucleotides not matched to a gene: 4. This CDR3 spans 14 amino acids. CDR3: CASRTGTGDQPQHF. CDR3 sequence (DNA): TGTGCCAGTAGAACCGGGACAGGGGATCAGCCCCAGCATTTT.

A remark on this clone: Other DNA sequences of this sample code for an identical CDR3. The gene calls are TRBV18 and TRBJ2-2, with 11 bases that match TRBD2. The ends lost 3 bases at V and 6 bases at J; junction bases unmatched: 3. CDR3 length: 15 residues. In germline, CDR1 is KGHSH, CDR2 LQKENI. CDR3 loop: CASSPTSGRPGELFF. The CDR3 DNA is TGTGCCAGCTCACCTACTAGCGGGAGACCCGGGGAGCTGTTTTTT.

The rearrangement uses TRBV9 and TRBJ1-2; 8 nucleotides agree with TRBD1. Germline CDR1 and CDR2: SGDLS and YYNGEE. J lost 4 bases, V lost 0 bases, and 8 bases had no gene match. The CDR3 is 16 amino acids. The CDR3 sequence is CASSVGYGQGGYGYTF. CDR3 bases: TGTGCCAGCAGCGTAGGTTACGGACAGGGAGGCTATGGCTACACCTTC.

This clone occurred once. The V and J genes are TRBV7-2 and TRBJ1-4; D remains unclear. This CDR3 comprises 16 residues. V was shortened by 1 base and J by 7 bases, with 16 bases between the two germline ends. The V gene's germline CDR1 is SGHTA and CDR2 FQGNSA. Here the CDR3 DNA reads TGTGCCAGCAGCTTAGACGGAGGCGGCACGACTGAAAAACTGTTTTTT. Residues: CASSLDGGGTTEKLFF.

The rearrangement joins TRBV28 to TRBJ1-4; 10 nucleotides match TRBD1. The germline CDR1 and CDR2 sequences are MDHEN and SYDVKM. This CDR3 is built from 14 residues. V shed 8 bases and J 6 bases; nucleotides not matched to a gene: 6. The CDR3 sequence is CASQTGTGDEKLFF. The CDR3 DNA reads as TGTGCCAGCCAGACCGGGACAGGGGATGAAAAACTGTTTTTT.

In regard to this clone: No DNA is shown, since the ends of the CDR3 on it are uncertain; the CDR3 is the one TCRdb lists. The CDR3 region is CSVEDWARGIRHF. V is TRBV29-1 and J is TRBJ1-5; no DNA check was done on the table's D call, TRBD1. The CDR3 spans 13 amino acids, including both terminal residues. Germline V lookup: CDR1 SQVTM, CDR2 ANQGSEA.